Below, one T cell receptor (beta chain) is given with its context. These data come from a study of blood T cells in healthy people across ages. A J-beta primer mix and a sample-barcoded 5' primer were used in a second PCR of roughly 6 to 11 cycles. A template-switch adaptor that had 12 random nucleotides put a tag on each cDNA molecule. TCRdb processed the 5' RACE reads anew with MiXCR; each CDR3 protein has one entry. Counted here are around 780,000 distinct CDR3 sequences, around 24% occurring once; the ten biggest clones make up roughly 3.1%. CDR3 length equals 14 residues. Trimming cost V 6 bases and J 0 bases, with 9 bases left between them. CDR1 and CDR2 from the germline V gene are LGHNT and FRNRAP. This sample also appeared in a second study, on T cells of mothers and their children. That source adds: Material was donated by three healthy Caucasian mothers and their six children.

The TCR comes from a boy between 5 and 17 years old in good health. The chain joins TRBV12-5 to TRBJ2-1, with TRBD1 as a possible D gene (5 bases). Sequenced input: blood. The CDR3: CASGDRSSYNEQFF. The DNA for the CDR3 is TGTGCTAGTGGCGACAGAAGCTCCTACAATGAGCAGTTCTTC.